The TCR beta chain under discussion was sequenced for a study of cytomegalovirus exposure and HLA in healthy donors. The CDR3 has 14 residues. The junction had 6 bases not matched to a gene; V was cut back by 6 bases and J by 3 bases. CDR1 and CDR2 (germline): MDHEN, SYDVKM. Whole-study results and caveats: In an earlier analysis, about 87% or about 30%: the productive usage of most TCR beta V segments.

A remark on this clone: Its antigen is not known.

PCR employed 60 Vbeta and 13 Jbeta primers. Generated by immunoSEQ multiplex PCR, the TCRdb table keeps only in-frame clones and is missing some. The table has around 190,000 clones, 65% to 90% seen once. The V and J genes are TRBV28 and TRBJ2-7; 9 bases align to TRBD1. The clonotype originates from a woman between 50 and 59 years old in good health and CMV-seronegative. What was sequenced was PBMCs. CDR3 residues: CASRGQGKGYEQYF. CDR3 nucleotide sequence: TGTGCCAGCAGGGGACAGGGTAAAGGCTACGAGCAGTACTTC.